This is a list of T cell receptor beta chains from one sample in a study of T cell responses to AZD1222 COVID-19 vaccine. This table comes from immunoSEQ multiplex PCR, and its TCRdb copy is limited to in-frame clones, with some not included. The data hold over 90,000 clones, with 91% observed a single time. The specimen was peripheral blood, collected on day 0 of AZD1222 vaccination. The receptors were sampled from an adult in good health. Each CDR3 is given with its conserved first and last residue. Each record gives: V gene, J gene, clone size, D gene, CDR3 DNA, CDR3 protein. A D gene is named only where the DNA matches it firmly. Clone sizes are given selectively: once, few, many, or a class where the clone is expanded.

TRBV7-2	TRBJ2-5	few	NA	TGTGCCAGCAGCCCCGCCAGGGGGGGGCAAGAGACCCAGTACTTC	CASSPARGGQETQYF
TRBV29-1	TRBJ2-5	NA	NA	TGCAGCGTTGATTCTTGGGCGGGAGAGACCCAGTACTTC	CSVDSWAGETQYF
TRBV4-1	TRBJ1-6	NA	NA	TGCGCCAGCTCTTCTGGGCTTAATTCACCCCTCCACTTT	CASSSGLNSPLHF
TRBV7-9	TRBJ1-5	NA	NA	TGTGCCAGCACTACAGGGCCCCTAGGAAGCAATCAGCCCCAGCATTTT	CASTTGPLGSNQPQHF
TRBV5-8	TRBJ2-7	NA	NA	TGTGCCAGCATCTCCTACGAGCAGTACTTC	CASISYEQYF
TRBV29-1	TRBJ2-7	NA	TRBD1	TGCAGCGTTACAAAACCGGGACAGGGATTCGAGCAGTACTTC	CSVTKPGQGFEQYF
TRBV28	TRBJ2-1	NA	NA	TGTGCCAGCAGTTTGAGGGGTGGGGGCTCCTACAATGAGCAGTTCTTC	CASSLRGGGSYNEQFF
TRBV19	TRBJ1-2	NA	TRBD1	TGTGCCAGTACCGCGGTACAGGGGTCGAGAGTATCGCTTAACTATGGCTACACCTTC	CASTAVQGSRVSLNYGYTF
TRBV7-2	TRBJ2-1	NA	NA	TGTGCCAGCAGCGATAGTCCACTCTACAATGAGCAGTTCTTC	CASSDSPLYNEQFF
TRBV28	TRBJ1-1	NA	TRBD1	TGTGCCAGCAGCCGGGGACAGGGGAAAGTATCGGACACTGAAGCTTTCTTT	CASSRGQGKVSDTEAFF
TRBV2	TRBJ1-5	NA	NA	TGTGCCAGCAGTGAATCGGGCAGGGGCCGTCAGCCCCAGCATTTT	CASSESGRGRQPQHF
TRBV5-5	TRBJ1-1	NA	NA	TGTGCCAGCAGCTTAATTGTGATGAACACTGAAGCTTTCTTT	CASSLIVMNTEAFF
TRBV28	TRBJ2-7	NA	TRBD1	TGTGCCAGCAGTTCGGGACAGCTGTCCGAGCAGTACTTC	CASSSGQLSEQYF
TRBV27	TRBJ2-1	once	NA	TGTGCCAGCTCAGCTAACCCTCTAGCCCCCGACTACAATGAGCAGTTCTTC	CASSANPLAPDYNEQFF
TRBV24-1	TRBJ2-3	NA	NA	TGTGCCACCAGTGATCCCGGACTGCGTAGCACAGATACGCAGTATTTT	CATSDPGLRSTDTQYF
TRBV5-4	TRBJ2-1	NA	TRBD2	TGTGCCAGCAGCTCCCTAGGGCTAGCGGGAGGGCCGAGCTCCTACAATGAGCAGTTCTTC	CASSSLGLAGGPSSYNEQFF
TRBV9	TRBJ2-7	NA	TRBD1	TGTGCCAGCAGCGTAGCTACAGGGGTGTACGAGCAGTACTTC	CASSVATGVYEQYF
TRBV28	TRBJ2-5	NA	TRBD2	TGTGCCAGCACCCCAGCTGGGACTAGCGGGAGGGAGACCCAGTACTTC	CASTPAGTSGRETQYF
TRBV28	TRBJ2-3	NA	NA	TGTGCCAGCAGTTTGGGATCAGATACGCAGTATTTT	CASSLGSDTQYF
TRBV27	TRBJ1-2	NA	TRBD1	TGTGCCAGCAGTTTGACCTCCACCGGGACAGAAAACTATGGCTACACCTTC	CASSLTSTGTENYGYTF
TRBV6-5	TRBJ1-5	NA	NA	TGTGCCAGCAGCCCCGACGGTAGCAATCAGCCCCAGCATTTT	CASSPDGSNQPQHF
TRBV5-4	TRBJ1-6	NA	NA	TGTGCCAGCAGCGCCCGGACAGATGACTCACCCCTCCACTTT	CASSARTDDSPLHF
TRBV5-1	TRBJ2-5	NA	NA	TGCGCCAGCAGCTTGTCCACTAGTCGAGAGACCCAGTACTTC	CASSLSTSRETQYF
TRBV11-3	TRBJ2-1	NA	TRBD1	TGTGCCAGCAGCTTCGGACAGGGGACCTACAATGAGCAGTTCTTC	CASSFGQGTYNEQFF
TRBV7-2	TRBJ1-5	NA	TRBD1	TGTGCCAGCAGCTCCCAGGGGGGGAGCAATCAGCCCCAGCATTTT	CASSSQGGSNQPQHF
TRBV18	TRBJ1-4	NA	NA	TGTGCCAGCTCACCACCTAGGTCAGGGATCGCAACTAATGAAAAACTGTTTTTT	CASSPPRSGIATNEKLFF
TRBV7-6	TRBJ2-3	NA	TRBD2	TGTGCCAGCAGCTTGGGACTAGCGAGGTCCACAGATACGCAGTATTTT	CASSLGLARSTDTQYF
TRBV7-2	TRBJ1-4	NA	NA	TGTGCCAGCAGCACCGGGCCGAGCAATGAAAAACTGTTTTTT	CASSTGPSNEKLFF
TRBV6-5	TRBJ2-3	NA	TRBD2	TGTGCTTCCGGGGGGGCGCATGCAGATACGCAGTATTTT	CASGGAHADTQYF
TRBV4-3	TRBJ2-1	NA	TRBD2	TGCGCCAGCAGCCAAGCCTCTAGCGGGAGGAGCAATGAGCAGTTCTTC	CASSQASSGRSNEQFF
TRBV5-6	TRBJ2-3	NA	TRBD2	TGTGCCAGCAGCTCTCGGGACTACCAGTCCGCAGATACGCAGTATTTT	CASSSRDYQSADTQYF
TRBV28	TRBJ2-1	once	TRBD2	TGTGCCAGCAGGATGACTAGCGGGAGCTTATATGAGCAGTTCTTC	CASRMTSGSLYEQFF
TRBV29-1	TRBJ2-7	NA	NA	TGCAGCACTGAAAGGGGTCAGAACTACGAGCAGTACTTC	CSTERGQNYEQYF
TRBV5-1	TRBJ2-7	NA	TRBD1	TGCGCCAGCACCCGGACAGGGGGATACGAGCAGTACTTC	CASTRTGGYEQYF
TRBV9	TRBJ1-2	NA	NA	TGTGCCAGCAGAGAGGACAGCCCTCCCTATGGCTACACCTTC	CASREDSPPYGYTF
TRBV18	TRBJ2-1	NA	TRBD2	TGTGCCAGCTCACTTACTAGCGTCTACAATGAGCAGTTCTTC	CASSLTSVYNEQFF
TRBV5-4	TRBJ2-2	few	TRBD2	TGTGCCAGCAGCCCTGTAGCGGGAGGCTACACCGGGGAGCTGTTTTTT	CASSPVAGGYTGELFF
TRBV28	TRBJ2-7	NA	NA	TGTGCCAGCAGTTCAGTATCCCAGACCTACGAGCAGTACTTC	CASSSVSQTYEQYF
TRBV19	TRBJ2-1	NA	TRBD2	TGTGCCAGTAGTGCCCCACTAGCGACTAAGACCTACAATGAGCAGTTCTTC	CASSAPLATKTYNEQFF
TRBV7-6	TRBJ2-7	NA	NA	TGTGCCAGCAGCTTAGCGCGTCGGGACGAGCAGTACTTC	CASSLARRDEQYF
TRBV9	TRBJ2-7	NA	TRBD2	TGTGCCAGCAGCGGAGAGGTCGCTAGCGGAAACTACGAGCAGTACTTC	CASSGEVASGNYEQYF
TRBV18	TRBJ2-1	NA	TRBD2	TGTGCCAGCTCGTATACTAGCGGGGAAAGCAATGAGCAGTTCTTC	CASSYTSGESNEQFF
TRBV5-6	TRBJ2-1	NA	NA	TGTGCCAGCAGCGGAACAGGATTCTTCTCCTACAATGAGCAGTTCTTC	CASSGTGFFSYNEQFF
TRBV6-5	TRBJ1-6	NA	NA	TGTGCCAGCAGTTCCAGGAGGCAGAATTCACCCCTCCACTTT	CASSSRRQNSPLHF